This T cell receptor (beta chain) was captured in a study of response to subunit inactivated influenza vaccine. Study-wide points: Authors suggested that a seasonal influenza vaccination recruits few new T cells each time.

The CDR3 loop spans 15 amino acids. Germline V gene sequence: CDR1 SQVTM, CDR2 ANQGSEA. V was shortened by 2 bases and J by 3 bases, with 15 bases between the two germline ends. MiXCR, applied by TCRdb to the RT-PCR reads, yields one record per CDR3 protein. This sample yields about 190,000 distinct CDR3 sequences, of which 13% to 15% are seen a single time; about 28% belongs to the top ten. Worth noting for this clonotype: Its antigen is unidentified.

The receptor was isolated from a man aged 45-65 years who received an inactivated influenza vaccine. The specimen was CD8+ T cells sorted from PBMCs, collected 4 to 6 days after vaccination. J is TRBJ2-3 and V is TRBV29-1; the D gene could be TRBD1 or TRBD2 (7 bases each). In DNA, the CDR3 is TGCAGCGTTGAATGGGCAGGGGGAGGGACAGATACGCAGTATTTT. This translates into CSVEWAGGGTDTQYF.